These 32 T cell receptor beta chains share one sample of origin, sequenced in a study of cytomegalovirus exposure and HLA in healthy donors. Primers included in the PCR were 60 Vbeta and 13 Jbeta primers. Sequencing was performed with immunoSEQ multiplex PCR; in TCRdb, only in-frame clones are kept and a portion is missing. The table shows about 110,000 clones, with around 76% occurring only once. Sequenced input: PBMCs. These receptors were taken from a woman in her 50s in good health and CMV-seropositive.

This chain joins TRBV18 and TRBJ1-5; 10 bases match TRBD1. The CDR3 covers 15 residues. The germline V gene encodes CDR1 KGHSH and CDR2 LQKENI. V lost 5 bases, J lost 5 bases, and 6 bases stayed unmatched. CDR3 region: CASSEKTGGYQPQHF. CDR3 nucleotide sequence: TGTGCCAGCTCAGAAAAGACAGGGGGCTATCAGCCCCAGCATTTT.

This clone occurred a few times. The rearrangement links TRBV7-2 to TRBJ1-2; 8 nucleotides line up with TRBD1. V lost 5 bases to trimming and J lost 8 bases; unmatched junction nucleotides: 10. The CDR3 runs 14 residues. Germline lookup yields CDR1 SGHTA and CDR2 FQGNSA. CDR3 DNA sequence: TGTGCCAGCAGCCCCAGACAGGGGCGAGTAGGCTACACCTTC. Its translation: CASSPRQGRVGYTF.

Worth noting for this clone: Relative to the germline gene, one junction end is altered; a read error may explain this. This chain uses TRBV7-9 with TRBJ1-4, with 9 bases identical to TRBD1. Germline values: CDR1 SEHNR, CDR2 FQNEAQ (reference sequence). The CDR3 consists of 15 residues. The CDR3 spells CSSSLGTGRNEKLFF. The CDR3 DNA reads as TGTTCCAGCAGCTTGGGGACAGGGAGGAATGAAAAACTGTTTTTT. Based on the CDR3 plus reference TRBV7-9 and TRBJ1-4, the full variable domain is DTGVSQNPRHKITKRGQNVTFRCDPISEHNRLYWYRQTLGQGPEFLTYFQNEAQLEKSRLLSDRFSAERPKGSFSTLEIQRTEQGDSAMYLCSSSLGTGRNEKLFFGSGTQLSVL.

The chain links TRBV4-3 to TRBJ1-2; maybe TRBD1 (5 bases). Germline loops: CDR1 LGHNA, CDR2 YSLEER. V was shortened by 0 bases and J by 4 bases, with 12 bases between the two germline ends. The length of the CDR3 is 15 residues. Here the CDR3 DNA reads TGCGCCAGCAGCCAAGATTTCAGGGATAGCTATGGCTACACCTTC. The encoded protein is CASSQDFRDSYGYTF.

The V and J genes are TRBV5-1 and TRBJ2-3; TRBD2 aligns across 10 bases. The CDR3 length is 16 residues. Germline trimming cut 4 bases from V and 2 bases from J; bases unmatched to any gene: 7. The germline V gene encodes CDR1 SGHRS and CDR2 YFSETQ. CDR3 in DNA: TGCGCCAGCAGCCTCCGGACTAGCGGATTCACAGATACGCAGTATTTT. Its translation is CASSLRTSGFTDTQYF.

The chain recombines TRBV5-6 with TRBJ2-7, with TRBD1 identical over 9 bases. Germline-derived CDR1 and CDR2 are SGHDT and YYEEEE. The CDR3 covers 17 residues. Losses at the gene ends were 3 bases for V and 2 bases for J; bases not matched to a gene: 12. The CDR3 here is CASSSILSGTGTYEQYF. The CDR3, as DNA: TGTGCCAGCAGCTCTATTTTATCGGGGACAGGGACCTACGAGCAGTACTTC.

The V call is TRBV19, the J call TRBJ2-2, with a tentative D call TRBD1 (6 bases). Trimming shortened V by 2 bases and J by 2 bases, and 12 bases separated the two germline ends. Per the germline V gene, CDR1 is LNHDA and CDR2 is SQIVND (reference sequence). CDR3 length: 16 residues. This CDR3 reads CASSITGTRNTGELFF. CDR3 in DNA: TGTGCCAGTAGTATAACCGGGACACGCAACACCGGGGAGCTGTTTTTT.

V and J are TRBV28 and TRBJ1-1, with 8 bases aligning to TRBD1. Trimming at V came to 5 bases and at J to 4 bases, leaving 6 bases not matched to a gene. Germline V lookup: CDR1 MDHEN, CDR2 SYDVKM. The CDR3 has 14 residues. CDR3 coding DNA: TGTGCCAGCAGTGCCGGACAGGGATCCACTGAAGCTTTCTTT. Translated, it gives CASSAGQGSTEAFF.

This sequence joins TRBV5-4 and TRBJ2-7; D possibly corresponds to TRBD2 (7 bases). The germline CDR1 and CDR2 sequences are SGHNT and YYREEE (reference sequence). V was pared by 1 base and J by 0 bases, with 11 bases between. The CDR3 covers 15 residues. The CDR3 nucleotides read TGTGCCAGCAGCTTGAGAGGGGGGGGCTCCTACGAGCAGTACTTC. This codes for CASSLRGGGSYEQYF.

The chain carries TRBV6-1 and TRBJ1-1; D remains ambiguous. Germline V gene lookup returns CDR1 MNHNS and CDR2 SASEGT. The CDR3 totals 14 residues. Trimming left V 7 bases short and J 1 base short, with 13 bases between. CDR3 nucleotide sequence: TGTGCCAGCACCTCCCTTGGAGGGAACACTGAAGCTTTCTTT. Protein sequence: CASTSLGGNTEAFF.

The chain carries TRBV28 and TRBJ2-7; D uncertain. The CDR3 runs to 13 residues. V was cut by 5 bases and J by 0 bases, with 8 bases left in between. Germline V CDR1 and CDR2: MDHEN, SYDVKM. The CDR3 coding sequence is TGTGCCAGCAGTCTAACTAACTCCTACGAGCAGTACTTC. Translating gives CASSLTNSYEQYF.

The chain uses TRBV16 and TRBJ1-1, with TRBD1 matching 8 bases. Germline lookup yields CDR1 KGHSY and CDR2 FQNENV. This CDR3 contains 15 residues. V gave up 4 bases and J gave up 2 bases; unmatched junction bases: 6. Here the CDR3 reads CASSPRQGINTEAFF. The CDR3 coding sequence is TGTGCCAGCAGCCCTCGACAGGGGATAAACACTGAAGCTTTCTTT. The full variable domain, with the rest looked up from reference TRBV16 and TRBJ1-1, is GEEVAQTPKHLVRGEGQKAKLYCAPIKGHSYVFWYQQVLKNEFKFLISFQNENVFDETGMPKERFSAKCLPNSPCSLEIQATKLEDSAVYFCASSPRQGINTEAFFGQGTRLTVV.

Remarks on this clone: Compared with germline, one end of the junction differs, possibly owing to a read error. The V call is TRBV7-8, the J call TRBJ1-1, with TRBD1 matching 9 bases. The CDR3 has 14 amino acids. Germline loops: CDR1 SGHVS, CDR2 FQNEAQ. CDR3 residues: CASSSGTGNTVAFF. CDR3 sequence (DNA): TGTGCCAGCAGCTCCGGGACAGGGAACACTGTAGCTTTCTTT.

CDR3 in amino acids: CASSRIQGRPQHF. The DNA of the CDR3 is TGTGCCAGCAGCCGGATACAGGGAAGGCCCCAGCATTTT. The chain has TRBV28 and TRBJ1-5, with D tentatively TRBD1 (6 bases). Germline V gene data show CDR1 as MDHEN and CDR2 as SYDVKM. The CDR3 is made up of 13 amino acids. V was shortened by 6 bases and J by 9 bases, with 15 bases between the two germline ends.

The chain employs TRBV7-6 and TRBJ2-1; 7 bases line up with TRBD1. The length of the CDR3 is 12 residues. Per germline, CDR1 SGHVS and CDR2 FNYEAQ. The V and J ends lost 6 bases and 9 bases, in that order; junction bases with no gene match: 5. The CDR3 protein is CASSQGGVEQFF. The CDR3 nucleotides are TGTGCCAGCAGTCAAGGGGGCGTTGAGCAGTTCTTC. The complete variable domain, with remaining parts taken from reference TRBV7-6 and TRBJ2-1, reads GAGVSQSPRYKVTKRGQDVALRCDPISGHVSLYWYRQALGQGPEFLTYFNYEAQQDKSGLPNDRFSAERPEGSISTLTIQRTEQRDSAMYRCASSQGGVEQFFGPGTRLTVL.

The chain carries TRBV10-3 and TRBJ1-5, with TRBD1 matching 9 bases. CDR1 and CDR2 (germline): ENHRY, SYGVKD. The V segment lost 9 bases and the J segment 4 bases; nucleotides outside the gene matches: 1. The CDR3 covers 12 residues. The CDR3 sequence is CAIGQGNQPQHF. Written as DNA, the CDR3 is TGTGCCATTGGACAGGGGAATCAGCCCCAGCATTTT.

The gene calls are TRBV7-2 and TRBJ2-7; weak D call: TRBD1 (5 bases). Looked up from germline, CDR1 is SGHTA and CDR2 is FQGNSA. Trimming removed 5 bases from V and 2 bases from J, with 10 bases in between. The CDR3 extends over 13 amino acids. The CDR3 coding sequence is TGTGCCAGCAGCACTTCAGGGCCCTACGAGCAGTACTTC. It is translated as CASSTSGPYEQYF.

The J gene is TRBJ1-3, the V gene TRBV5-1; D is undetermined. CDR1 and CDR2 from the germline V gene are SGHRS and YFSETQ. This CDR3 contains 15 residues. Trimming removed 0 bases from V and 2 bases from J, with 9 bases in between. The CDR3: CASSLDPRTGNTIYF. The CDR3 DNA is TGCGCCAGCAGCTTGGATCCCAGAACTGGAAACACCATATATTTT. Together with reference TRBV5-1 and TRBJ1-3, the CDR3 gives the full variable domain: KAGVTQTPRYLIKTRGQQVTLSCSPISGHRSVSWYQQTPGQGLQFLFEYFSETQRNKGNFPGRFSGRQFSNSRSEMNVSTLELGDSALYLCASSLDPRTGNTIYFGEGSWLTVV.

The genes are TRBV7-8 and TRBJ2-5; D might be TRBD1 (5 bases). The assigned J gene may be wrong: the sequence end matches TRBJ2-7 better. This CDR3 is built from 15 residues. CDR1 and CDR2 from the germline V gene are SGHVS and FQNEAQ. The CDR3 protein is CASSPSRGMAYEQYF. CDR3 nucleotides: TGTGCCAGCAGCCCGAGTAGGGGTATGGCCTACGAGCAGTACTTC.

This clone has only a few counts. The genes are TRBV28 and TRBJ1-3; D is ambiguous. CDR1 and CDR2 (germline): MDHEN, SYDVKM. This CDR3 is 15 amino acids long. With 6 bases removed from V and 3 bases from J, the gap between germline ends came to 15 bases. The CDR3 protein is CASSSYLSIGNTIYF. Here the CDR3 DNA reads TGTGCCAGCAGCAGTTACCTCTCCATTGGAAACACCATATATTTT.

The chain employs TRBV15 and TRBJ1-4; no definite D call. The germline gives CDR1 LNHNV, CDR2 YYDKDF (reference sequence). CDR3 length: 12 amino acids. V gave up 5 bases and J gave up 8 bases, with 9 bases separating them. The CDR3 bases are TGTGCCACCAGCTCCGCGAGGGAAAAACTGTTTTTT. This gives the protein CATSSAREKLFF.

The J gene is TRBJ1-5, the V gene TRBV7-2; D unresolved. V was pared by 1 base and J by 0 bases, with 16 bases between. The V gene's germline CDR1 is SGHTA and CDR2 FQGNSA. This CDR3 has 18 amino acids. The CDR3 reads CASSLDYPGLYSNQPQHF. The CDR3 coding sequence is TGTGCCAGCAGCTTAGATTATCCAGGACTCTATAGCAATCAGCCCCAGCATTTT.

V and J are TRBV11-3 and TRBJ2-3; 11 bases map to TRBD2. With V trimmed by 4 bases and J by 5 bases, 14 bases remained unmatched. The CDR3 has 18 residues. In germline, CDR1 is SGHNT, CDR2 YENEEA. Here the CDR3 reads CASSSYKGTGTSGDTQYF. The CDR3 DNA follows: TGTGCCAGCAGCTCCTATAAGGGGACCGGGACTAGCGGAGATACGCAGTATTTT.

The rearrangement uses TRBV7-2 and TRBJ1-2, with 8 bases aligning to TRBD1. Germline V gene data show CDR1 as SGHTA and CDR2 as FQGNSA. The CDR3 has 18 residues. Losses at the gene ends were 1 base for V and 4 bases for J; bases not matched to a gene: 14. The chain's CDR3 is CASSLVSNRGLMFYGYTF. In DNA, the CDR3 is TGTGCCAGCAGCTTAGTAAGCAACAGGGGGTTGATGTTCTATGGCTACACCTTC.

The chain has TRBV5-1 and TRBJ1-4; 10 positions agree with TRBD1. The CDR3 spans 15 residues. The germline V gene has CDR1 SGHRS and CDR2 YFSETQ. The trim removed 4 bases at V and 4 bases at J, leaving 4 bases unmatched. CDR3 sequence (DNA): TGCGCCAGCAGCCTGACAGGGGGCCATAATGAAAAACTGTTTTTT. This codes for CASSLTGGHNEKLFF.

This chain uses TRBV7-2 with TRBJ1-5, with no clear D. Trimming removed 1 base from V and 0 bases from J, with 10 bases in between. Germline V gene data show CDR1 as SGHTA and CDR2 as FQGNSA. The CDR3 extends over 16 amino acids. The CDR3 DNA follows: TGTGCCAGCAGCTTAGATGCGGTTAATAGCAATCAGCCCCAGCATTTT. As protein: CASSLDAVNSNQPQHF.

In this sample, this clone turned up a few times. V gene TRBV7-9 combines with J gene TRBJ1-1; the D gene is possibly TRBD1 (5 bases). The ends were cut back, 1 base at V and 1 base at J, with 7 bases in the middle. The germline gives CDR1 SEHNR, CDR2 FQNEAQ (reference sequence). The CDR3 loop spans 14 amino acids. CDR3 sequence reads: CASSLVRGNTEAFF. The CDR3 region has the DNA TGTGCCAGCAGCTTAGTTAGGGGGAACACTGAAGCTTTCTTT. The variable domain in full, completed from reference TRBV7-9 and TRBJ1-1, reads DTGVSQNPRHKITKRGQNVTFRCDPISEHNRLYWYRQTLGQGPEFLTYFQNEAQLEKSRLLSDRFSAERPKGSFSTLEIQRTEQGDSAMYLCASSLVRGNTEAFFGQGTRLTVV.

The rearrangement uses TRBV18 and TRBJ2-7; D is uncertain. The V end lost 3 bases, the J end lost 1 base, and 4 bases lay between the germline ends. The CDR3 has 12 residues. Germline-derived CDR1 and CDR2 are KGHSH and LQKENI. The CDR3 nucleotides are TGTGCCAGCTCACCCGAGTCCTACGAGCAGTACTTC. Translating gives CASSPESYEQYF.

This chain joins TRBV5-4 and TRBJ1-2; D may be TRBD1 (6 bases). Looked up from germline, CDR1 is SGHNT and CDR2 is YYREEE (reference sequence). With 2 bases removed from V and 4 bases from J, the gap between germline ends came to 9 bases. The CDR3 spans 13 residues. The chain's CDR3 is CASSLKTGYGYTF. The CDR3 nucleotides read TGTGCCAGCAGCTTAAAGACAGGCTATGGCTACACCTTC.

This rearrangement joins TRBV6-4 to TRBJ1-1; 7 positions match TRBD1. Per germline, CDR1 MRHNA and CDR2 SNTAGT. CDR3 length: 14 residues. J gave up 2 bases and V 6 bases, and 6 bases lay outside the gene matches. DNA for the CDR3: TGTGCCAGCAGCCCGGACAGGACAAACACTGAAGCTTTCTTT. Translation gives CASSPDRTNTEAFF.

The chain couples TRBV28 to TRBJ1-5; D unclear. The V gene's germline CDR1 is MDHEN and CDR2 SYDVKM. The CDR3 sequence is 14 residues long. Trimming stripped 6 bases from V and 5 bases from J, with 14 bases between. The CDR3 reads CASRIRESYQPQHF. Here the CDR3 DNA reads TGTGCCAGCAGGATCCGGGAAAGCTATCAGCCCCAGCATTTT.

There are a few counts of this clone. The rearrangement uses TRBV6-5 and TRBJ2-7, with D tentatively TRBD2 (6 bases). The germline gives CDR1 MNHEY, CDR2 SVGAGI. This CDR3 is built from 16 residues. V shed 0 bases and J shed 3 bases, with 15 bases lying between them. CDR3 sequence (DNA): TGTGCCAGCAGTTACTCGTTCCTGCTGGGGGGCTACGAGCAGTACTTC. As protein: CASSYSFLLGGYEQYF.